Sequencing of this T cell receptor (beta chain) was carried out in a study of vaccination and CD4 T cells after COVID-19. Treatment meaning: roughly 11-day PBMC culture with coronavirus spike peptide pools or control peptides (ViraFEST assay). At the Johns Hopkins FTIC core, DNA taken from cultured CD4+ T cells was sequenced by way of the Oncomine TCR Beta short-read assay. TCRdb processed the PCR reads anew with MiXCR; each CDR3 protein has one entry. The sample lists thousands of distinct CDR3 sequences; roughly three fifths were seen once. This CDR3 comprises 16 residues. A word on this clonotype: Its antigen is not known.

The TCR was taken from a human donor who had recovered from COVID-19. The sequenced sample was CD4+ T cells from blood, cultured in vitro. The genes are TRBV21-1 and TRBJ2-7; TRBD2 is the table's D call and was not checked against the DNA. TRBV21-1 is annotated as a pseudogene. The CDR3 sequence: CASSARVQGLADEQYF. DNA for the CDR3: TGTGCCAGCAGCGCGAGGGTCCAGGGCCTCGCGGATGAGCAGTACTTC.